This TCR beta chain emerged from a study of blood T cell repertoires in COVID-19 (dated by TCRdb to between 2020 and 2021). In terms of the full investigation: Collaborator samples came from the United States, Italy and Spain and covered acute and convalescent phases of COVID-19. The material from the prospective study consisted of cDNA or gDNA derived from T cells, B-cell-depleted T cells, or PBMCs. Subjects who had been exposed to COVID-19, were actively infected with it, or had recovered from it provided the deeply sampled blood TCRbeta repertoires that made up the dataset. The repertoires were released in a freely available public database meant as a resource for research on the immune response to SARS-CoV-2. Samples were obtained from the ongoing ImmuneRACE study (first 160 participants) and from 1,254 subjects provided by 6 global collaborators. A de-identified subject ID, COVID-19 status, age in years and sex were almost always included in the sample metadata. HLA class I and class II types, where available, came from metadata supplied by the sample provider rather than from assay-based typing.

TCRbeta CDR3 regions were amplified from genomic DNA by means of the immunoSEQ Assay, a bias-controlled multiplex PCR. In the paper's pipeline: The number of nucleated cells in each sample was estimated by amplification of reference gene primers within the assay. Sequence reads were collapsed and filtered to measure the absolute abundance of every unique TCRbeta CDR3 rearrangement. For each sample, productive Simpson clonality was calculated as the square root of Simpson's diversity index over productive rearrangements. TCRdb retrieved this table from immuneACCESS and kept in-frame rearrangements only. Not all clones are present; in checked studies, unresolved V genes account for under half, and no reason is known for the remainder. The V and J calls and clone size were taken over from that table, and D and trimming were inferred from the DNA. The sample table holds under 100,000 clones, of which around 87% were seen once. Less than 6.5% of the sample goes to the ten largest clones.

Broader findings and caveats from the paper: The quantity of clinical and demographic metadata differed by source and by participant and was supplied without curation.

On this clone itself: The target of this receptor is not known. Base qualities were left out, and no much larger clone turns up one base away.

Whole blood was collected in K2EDTA tubes by collaborating institutions according to the institutions' own protocols. For TCRbeta analysis, collaborators shipped samples in one of three forms: frozen whole blood, isolated PBMCs, or DNA extracted from either of those sample types. The sample consisted of peripheral blood. The TCR was taken from a man aged 40-55 years with acute or convalescent COVID-19.

This receptor has the CDR3 CASSPNRGRLNEQFF. The sequenced DNA is TGTGCCAGCAGCCCGAACAGGGGGAGGCTAAATGAGCAGTTCTTC. The V gene is TRBV11-3 and the J gene is TRBJ2-1, with TRBD1 identical over 8 junction bases. Measured from the cysteine to the phenylalanine, the CDR3 is 15 residues long. Only the CDR3 region is kept as DNA, spanning 45 bases read in frame from base 1. The germline V gene supplies CDR1 SGHNT and CDR2 YENEEA. After removal of 5 bases from V and 7 bases from J, the junction retains 10 bases not matched to a gene. Reference TRBV11-3 and TRBJ2-1 genes cover what lies past the CDR3, so the full variable domain is EAGVVQSPRYKIIEKKQPVAFWCNPISGHNTLYWYLQNLGQGPELLIRYENEEAVDDSQLPKDRFSAERLKGVDSTLKIQPAELGDSAVYLCASSPNRGRLNEQFFGPGTRLTVL.